This is a list of T cell receptor beta chains from one sample in a study of T-cell memory formation after mild COVID-19. TCRdb fed the 5' RACE reads into MiXCR, producing one record per CDR3 protein. The sample lists 110,000 to 150,000 distinct CDR3 sequences; 25% were seen once. The sequenced sample consisted of PBMCs or a T cell subset sorted from them (not recorded which). These receptor sequences come from an adult woman who had mild COVID-19 (a few samples of this study predate the infection). Cell type and time point are not known. Both conserved end residues are part of each CDR3. The D gene is left open where the match is weak. Size is stated for part of the rows, as once, few or many counts, or as a class when the clone is expanded.

d_gene: -
v_gene: TRBV20-1
abundance: -
j_gene: TRBJ2-1
CDR3aa: CSARQVDGSSYNEQFF
CDR3nt: TGCAGTGCTAGACAGGTCGACGGGAGCTCCTACAATGAGCAGTTCTTC

d_gene: TRBD1
v_gene: TRBV24-1
abundance: few
j_gene: TRBJ2-7
CDR3aa: CATSDTGTGWFEQYF
CDR3nt: TGTGCCACCAGTGATACCGGGACAGGGTGGTTCGAGCAGTACTTC

d_gene: TRBD1
v_gene: TRBV10-3
abundance: few
j_gene: TRBJ1-2
CDR3aa: CAISDGDRSNYGYTF
CDR3nt: TGTGCCATCAGTGACGGGGACAGATCTAACTATGGCTACACCTTC

d_gene: -
v_gene: TRBV5-6
abundance: -
j_gene: TRBJ2-7
CDR3aa: CASSPGQPAEQYF
CDR3nt: TGTGCCAGCAGCCCAGGACAGCCTGCCGAGCAGTACTTC

d_gene: TRBD1
v_gene: TRBV20-1
abundance: -
j_gene: TRBJ1-1
CDR3aa: CSAPPRGQTEAFF
CDR3nt: TGCAGTGCCCCACCGAGGGGGCAAACTGAAGCTTTCTTT

d_gene: -
v_gene: TRBV7-8
abundance: -
j_gene: TRBJ1-1
CDR3aa: CASSRLMNTEAFF
CDR3nt: TGTGCCAGCAGCCGCCTCATGAACACTGAAGCTTTCTTT

d_gene: -
v_gene: TRBV7-6
abundance: -
j_gene: TRBJ1-1
CDR3aa: CASSFPDIEAFF
CDR3nt: TGTGCCAGCAGCTTTCCAGACATCGAAGCTTTCTTT

d_gene: TRBD1
v_gene: TRBV7-9
abundance: once
j_gene: TRBJ1-1
CDR3aa: CASSSPGRGYTEAFF
CDR3nt: TGTGCCAGCAGCTCTCCCGGCAGGGGGTACACTGAAGCTTTCTTT

d_gene: TRBD2
v_gene: TRBV5-1
abundance: -
j_gene: TRBJ2-4
CDR3aa: CASSLVGGDIQYF
CDR3nt: TGCGCCAGCAGCTTGGTCGGGGGGGACATTCAGTACTTC

d_gene: -
v_gene: TRBV2
abundance: -
j_gene: TRBJ2-7
CDR3aa: CASSDSHSPAYEQYF
CDR3nt: TGTGCCAGCAGTGATTCGCACAGCCCGGCCTACGAGCAGTACTTC

d_gene: -
v_gene: TRBV4-1
abundance: -
j_gene: TRBJ2-7
CDR3aa: CASSQDHGVVTYEQYF
CDR3nt: TGCGCCAGCAGCCAAGATCACGGGGTTGTCACCTACGAGCAGTACTTC

d_gene: -
v_gene: TRBV7-8
abundance: -
j_gene: TRBJ2-1
CDR3aa: CASRNRLEEQFF
CDR3nt: TGTGCCAGCAGGAATAGACTAGAGGAGCAGTTCTTC

d_gene: TRBD2
v_gene: TRBV7-3
abundance: few
j_gene: TRBJ2-1
CDR3aa: CASSLRGWEGRNEQFF
CDR3nt: TGTGCCAGCAGCTTAAGGGGTTGGGAGGGGAGAAATGAGCAGTTCTTC

d_gene: TRBD2
v_gene: TRBV24-1
abundance: -
j_gene: TRBJ2-7
CDR3aa: CATSDGPGQGGRSYEQYF
CDR3nt: TGTGCCACCAGTGATGGTCCCGGGCAGGGCGGGAGGTCCTACGAGCAGTACTTC

d_gene: -
v_gene: TRBV12-3/TRBV12-4
abundance: -
j_gene: TRBJ2-2
CDR3aa: CASRHTGELFF
CDR3nt: TGTGCCAGCAGACACACCGGGGAGCTGTTTTTT

d_gene: -
v_gene: TRBV3-2
abundance: -
j_gene: TRBJ2-7
CDR3aa: CASSPTGTNPYEQYF
CDR3nt: TGTGCCAGCAGCCCCACCGGGACTAATCCCTACGAGCAGTACTTC